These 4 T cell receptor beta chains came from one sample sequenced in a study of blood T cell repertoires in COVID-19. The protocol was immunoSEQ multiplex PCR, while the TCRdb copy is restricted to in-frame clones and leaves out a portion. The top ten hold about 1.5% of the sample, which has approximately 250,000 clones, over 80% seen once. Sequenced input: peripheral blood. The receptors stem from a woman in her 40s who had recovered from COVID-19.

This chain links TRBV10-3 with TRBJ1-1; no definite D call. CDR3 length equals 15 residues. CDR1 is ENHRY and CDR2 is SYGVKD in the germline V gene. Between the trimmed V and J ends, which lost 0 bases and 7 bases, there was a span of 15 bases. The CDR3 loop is CAISESTRETYEAFF. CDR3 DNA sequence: TGTGCCATCAGTGAGTCGACTCGCGAGACTTATGAAGCTTTCTTT.

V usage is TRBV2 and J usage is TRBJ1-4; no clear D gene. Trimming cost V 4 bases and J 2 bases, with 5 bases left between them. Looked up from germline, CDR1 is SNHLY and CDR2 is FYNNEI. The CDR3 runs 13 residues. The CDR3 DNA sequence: TGTGCCAGCAGTGTTATGACTAATGAAAAACTGTTTTTT. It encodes CASSVMTNEKLFF.

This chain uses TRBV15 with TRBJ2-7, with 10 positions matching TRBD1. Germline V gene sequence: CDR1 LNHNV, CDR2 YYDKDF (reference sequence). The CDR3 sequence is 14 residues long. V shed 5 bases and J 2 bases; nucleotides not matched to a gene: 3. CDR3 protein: CATSEGQGPYEQYF. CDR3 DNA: TGTGCCACCAGCGAGGGACAGGGGCCCTACGAGCAGTACTTC.

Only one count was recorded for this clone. CDR3 region: CASSLGDTHTGELFF. The CDR3 DNA follows: TGTGCCAGCAGTTTAGGGGACACGCACACCGGGGAGCTGTTTTTT. J is TRBJ2-2 and V is TRBV28, with TRBD1 as a possible D gene (6 bases). CDR3 length: 15 residues. The V and J ends lost 2 bases and 3 bases respectively, with 10 bases between them. CDR1 is MDHEN and CDR2 is SYDVKM in the germline V gene.